These 9 T cell receptor beta chains share one sample of origin, sequenced in a study of a mutant IDH1 vaccine in newly diagnosed glioma. Time point here: week 35, safety follow-up. A single vaccine dose contained 300 ug of mutant IDH1 20-mer peptide, and topical imiquimod was used with it. These TCRs are of unknown antigen specificity. The data were produced by immunoSEQ multiplex PCR, yet TCRdb's version contains in-frame clones alone and is incomplete. Among tens of thousands of clones listed, around 92% were seen once. The specimen was PBMCs, collected from a glioma patient whose treatment included an IDH1 peptide vaccine. All receptors come from a man aged 50-59 years with glioma.

The chain couples TRBV7-2 to TRBJ1-2; 7 bases fit TRBD1. J was trimmed by 5 bases and V by 0 bases; bases with no gene match: 3. Germline V lookup: CDR1 SGHTA, CDR2 FQGNSA. The CDR3 length is 14 residues. CDR3 region: CASSLAGGYYGYTF. The CDR3 DNA is TGTGCCAGCAGCTTAGCAGGGGGCTATTATGGCTACACCTTC.

On this clone itself: An end of the junction differs from the germline gene, which may be a read error. This chain connects TRBV7-7 to TRBJ2-7; D is uncertain. CDR1 is SSHAT, CDR2 FNYEAQ, per germline (reference sequence). This CDR3 region has 14 residues. The CDR3 sequence: CASSATYGSYEQYF. The DNA for the CDR3 is TGTGCTAGCAGCGCCACCTACGGATCCTACGAGCAGTACTTC.

The chain joins TRBV4-2 to TRBJ2-7; D is unclear. The CDR3 covers 13 residues. Germline V lookup: CDR1 LGHNA, CDR2 YNFKEQ. The ends were cut back, 3 bases at V and 3 bases at J, with 9 bases in the middle. CDR3 region: CASSHEINYEQYF. CDR3 nucleotides: TGTGCCAGCAGCCATGAGATAAACTACGAGCAGTACTTC.

The gene calls are TRBV19 and TRBJ1-2; D unresolved. Per the germline V gene, CDR1 is LNHDA and CDR2 is SQIVND (reference sequence). V lost 0 bases to trimming and J lost 8 bases, with 16 bases between them. The CDR3 extends over 15 amino acids. CDR3 protein: CASSIEGGPKGGYTF. CDR3 nucleotides: TGTGCCAGTAGTATAGAAGGAGGGCCGAAGGGAGGCTACACCTTC.

V gene TRBV6-1 combines with J gene TRBJ1-5, with 8 nucleotides matching TRBD1. CDR1 and CDR2 (germline): MNHNS, SASEGT. V shed 3 bases, J shed 7 bases, and the junction held 14 bases outside the gene matches. The CDR3 runs to 17 residues. Written as DNA, the CDR3 is TGTGCCAGCAGTGAGATATCTATGGACAGGGTAAAGCAGCCCCAGCATTTT. Protein: CASSEISMDRVKQPQHF.

This clone came up a few times. The genes are TRBV5-4 and TRBJ2-7; D unclear. From germline, CDR1 is SGHNT and CDR2 YYREEE (reference sequence). Trimming removed 0 bases at V and 7 bases at J, with 11 bases between. This CDR3 is built from 13 residues. The CDR3 region is CASSLAVTREQYF. In nucleotides, the CDR3 is TGTGCCAGCAGCTTGGCTGTGACGAGGGAGCAGTACTTC.

The genes are TRBV5-8 and TRBJ1-1; D remains ambiguous. The CDR3 is 13 amino acids. From germline, CDR1 is SGHTS and CDR2 YDEGEE. V shed 3 bases and J shed 0 bases, with 6 bases lying between them. The CDR3 nucleotides read TGTGCCAGCAGCTACGTTTTGAACACTGAAGCTTTCTTT. It is translated as CASSYVLNTEAFF.

V gene TRBV19 combines with J gene TRBJ2-2; D gene unclear. The germline gives CDR1 LNHDA, CDR2 SQIVND (reference sequence). The V end was cut by 5 bases, the J end by 4 bases, with 8 bases between. This CDR3 region has 13 residues. The CDR3 nucleotides read TGTGCCAGTAGTGCGCTCATCACCGGGGAGCTGTTTTTT. Its protein is CASSALITGELFF.

This clone was seen a single time. The V gene is TRBV5-1, the J gene TRBJ1-2; 12 positions agree with TRBD1. In germline, CDR1 is SGHRS, CDR2 YFSETQ. The CDR3 length is 16 residues. V shed 4 bases, J shed 3 bases, and the junction held 7 bases outside the gene matches. This chain's CDR3 is CASSPGTGGHYYGYTF. CDR3 in DNA: TGCGCCAGCAGCCCCGGGACAGGGGGCCACTACTATGGCTACACCTTC.